One T cell receptor beta chain is described in this entry. Its antigen is currently unknown. The data were produced by immunoSEQ multiplex PCR, yet TCRdb's version contains in-frame clones alone and is incomplete. The top ten hold 6.5% to 8.5% of the sample, which has roughly 60,000 clones, about 86% seen once. The J segment lost 8 bases and the V segment lost 4 bases, leaving 7 bases of the junction unmatched. CDR3 length: 13 residues. CDR1 SNHLY and CDR2 FYNNEI come from the germline V gene. Time point described: week 5, during vaccination. Doses consisted of 300 ug of mutant IDH1 20-mer peptide each, paired with topical imiquimod. This sample was included in a study of a mutant IDH1 vaccine in newly diagnosed glioma. Overall study context: Those enrolled had earlier been treated with radiotherapy, temozolomide, or both, mostly both.

This receptor was taken from a woman aged 50 to 60 with glioma. This chain joins TRBV2 and TRBJ1-1, with 7 nucleotides matching TRBD1. The sequenced sample was PBMCs, obtained from a glioma patient whose treatment included an IDH1 peptide vaccine. The CDR3 spells CASSVLGTAEAFF. The CDR3 DNA sequence: TGTGCCAGCAGTGTTTTGGGGACAGCAGAAGCTTTCTTT.